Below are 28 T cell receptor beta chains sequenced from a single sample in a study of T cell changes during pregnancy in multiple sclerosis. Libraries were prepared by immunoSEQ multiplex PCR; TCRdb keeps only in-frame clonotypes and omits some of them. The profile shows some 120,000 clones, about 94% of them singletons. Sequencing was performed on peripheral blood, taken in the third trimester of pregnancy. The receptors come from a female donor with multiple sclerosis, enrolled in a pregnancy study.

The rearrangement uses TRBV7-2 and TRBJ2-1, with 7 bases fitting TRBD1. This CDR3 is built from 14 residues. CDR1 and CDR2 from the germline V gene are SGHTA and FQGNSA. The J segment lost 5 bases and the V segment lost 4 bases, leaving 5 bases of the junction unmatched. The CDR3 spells CASSYRDRNNEQFF. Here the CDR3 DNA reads TGTGCCAGCAGCTACCGGGACAGAAACAATGAGCAGTTCTTC.

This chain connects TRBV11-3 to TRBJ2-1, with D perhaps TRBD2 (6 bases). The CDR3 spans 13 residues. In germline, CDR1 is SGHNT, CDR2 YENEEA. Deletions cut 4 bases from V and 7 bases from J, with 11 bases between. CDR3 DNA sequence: TGTGCCAGCAGCTCGACTAGACGGAATGAGCAGTTCTTC. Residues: CASSSTRRNEQFF.

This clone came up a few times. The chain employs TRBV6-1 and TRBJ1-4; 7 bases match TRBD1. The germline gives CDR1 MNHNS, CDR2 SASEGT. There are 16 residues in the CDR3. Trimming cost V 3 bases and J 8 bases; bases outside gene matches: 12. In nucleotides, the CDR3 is TGTGCCAGCAGTGAGATCTGGGTAGGGGGCTTGGAAAAACTGTTTTTT. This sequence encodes CASSEIWVGGLEKLFF.

This CDR3 reads CASSPRQGKYEQYF. CDR3 nucleotides: TGTGCCAGCTCACCACGGCAGGGGAAATACGAGCAGTACTTC. The V and J genes are TRBV18 and TRBJ2-7; D is possibly TRBD1 (6 bases). Germline assignment: CDR1 KGHSH and CDR2 LQKENI. V gave up 1 base and J gave up 4 bases, with 11 bases separating them. The CDR3 loop spans 14 amino acids.

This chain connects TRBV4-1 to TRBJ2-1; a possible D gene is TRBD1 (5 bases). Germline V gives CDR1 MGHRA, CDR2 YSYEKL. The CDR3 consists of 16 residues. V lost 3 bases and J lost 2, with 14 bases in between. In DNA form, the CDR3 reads TGCGCCAGCAGCCACCCACTGGGGCCTACCTACAATGAGCAGTTCTTC. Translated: CASSHPLGPTYNEQFF.

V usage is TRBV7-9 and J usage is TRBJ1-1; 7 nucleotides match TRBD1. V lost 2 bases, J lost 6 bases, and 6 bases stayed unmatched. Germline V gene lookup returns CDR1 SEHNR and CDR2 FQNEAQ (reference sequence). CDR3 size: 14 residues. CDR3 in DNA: TGTGCCAGCAGCTTACACAGGGGTGACGCTGAAGCTTTCTTT. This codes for CASSLHRGDAEAFF.

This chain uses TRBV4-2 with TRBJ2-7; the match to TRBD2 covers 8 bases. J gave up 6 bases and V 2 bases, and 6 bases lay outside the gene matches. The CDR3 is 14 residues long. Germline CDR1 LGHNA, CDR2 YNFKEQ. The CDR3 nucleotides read TGTGCCAGCAGCCAACGAACGGGGGGGAGCGAGCAGTACTTC. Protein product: CASSQRTGGSEQYF.

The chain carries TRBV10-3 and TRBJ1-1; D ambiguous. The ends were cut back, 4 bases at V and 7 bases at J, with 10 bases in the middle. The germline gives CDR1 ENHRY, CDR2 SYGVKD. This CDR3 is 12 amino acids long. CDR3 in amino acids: CAISVEGIEAFF. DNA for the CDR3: TGTGCCATCAGTGTAGAGGGAATTGAAGCTTTCTTT.

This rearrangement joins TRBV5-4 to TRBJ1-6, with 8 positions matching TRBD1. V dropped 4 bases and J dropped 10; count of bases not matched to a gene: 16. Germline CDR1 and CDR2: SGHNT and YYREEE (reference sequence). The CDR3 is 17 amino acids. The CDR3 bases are TGTGCCAGCAGCCCTGGGACAGGCGCCCGTTTACGGTCACCCCTCCACTTT. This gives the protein CASSPGTGARLRSPLHF.

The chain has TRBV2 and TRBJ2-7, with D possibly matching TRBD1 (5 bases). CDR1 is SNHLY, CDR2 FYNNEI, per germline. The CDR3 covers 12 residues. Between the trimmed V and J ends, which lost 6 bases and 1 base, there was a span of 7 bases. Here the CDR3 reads CASRRGSYEQYF. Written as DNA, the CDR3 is TGTGCCAGCAGAAGGGGTTCCTACGAGCAGTACTTC.

The CDR3 protein is CASSPPADGEKLFF. For the CDR3, the DNA is TGTGCCAGCTCACCACCAGCCGACGGGGAAAAACTGTTTTTT. The chain recombines TRBV18 with TRBJ1-4, with D unclear. Germline values: CDR1 KGHSH, CDR2 LQKENI. Trimming removed 0 bases at V and 8 bases at J, with 10 bases between. The length of the CDR3 is 14 residues.

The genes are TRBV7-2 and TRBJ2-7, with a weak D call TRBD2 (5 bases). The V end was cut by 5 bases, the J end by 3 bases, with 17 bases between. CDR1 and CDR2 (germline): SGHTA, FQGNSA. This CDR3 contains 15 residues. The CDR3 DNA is TGTGCCAGCAGCGAAAGGGCGCTAGCAAGCTACGAGCAGTACTTC. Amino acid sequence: CASSERALASYEQYF.

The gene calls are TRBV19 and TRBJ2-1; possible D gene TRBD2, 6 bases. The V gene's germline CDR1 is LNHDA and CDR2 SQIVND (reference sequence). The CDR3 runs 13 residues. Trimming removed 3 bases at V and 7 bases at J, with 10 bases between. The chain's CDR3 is CASSIWGENEQFF. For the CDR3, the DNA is TGTGCCAGTAGTATTTGGGGGGAGAATGAGCAGTTCTTC.

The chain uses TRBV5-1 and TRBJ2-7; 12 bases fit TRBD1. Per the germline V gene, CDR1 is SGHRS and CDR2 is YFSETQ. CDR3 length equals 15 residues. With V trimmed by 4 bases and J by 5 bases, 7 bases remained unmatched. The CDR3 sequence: CASSPGDRGPHEQYF. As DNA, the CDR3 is TGCGCCAGCAGCCCCGGGGACAGGGGGCCCCACGAGCAGTACTTC.

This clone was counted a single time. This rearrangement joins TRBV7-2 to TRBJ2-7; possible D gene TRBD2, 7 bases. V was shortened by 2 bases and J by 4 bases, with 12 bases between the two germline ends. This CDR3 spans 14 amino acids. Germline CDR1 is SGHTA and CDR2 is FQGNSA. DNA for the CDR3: TGTGCCAGCAGCTTACAGCGGGACAAATACGAGCAGTACTTC. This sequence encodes CASSLQRDKYEQYF.

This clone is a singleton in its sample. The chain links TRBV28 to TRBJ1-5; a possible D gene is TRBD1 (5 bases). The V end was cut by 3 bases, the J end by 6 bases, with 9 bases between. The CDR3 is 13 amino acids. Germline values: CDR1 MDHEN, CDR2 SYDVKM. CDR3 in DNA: TGTGCCAGCAGTTTTCTGGGGGGTCAGCCCCAGCATTTT. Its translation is CASSFLGGQPQHF.

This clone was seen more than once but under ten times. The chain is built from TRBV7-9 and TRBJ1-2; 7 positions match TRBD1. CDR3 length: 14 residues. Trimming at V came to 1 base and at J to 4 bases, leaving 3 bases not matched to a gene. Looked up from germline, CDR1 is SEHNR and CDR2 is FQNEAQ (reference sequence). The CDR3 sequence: CASSLGQGGYGYTF. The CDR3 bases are TGTGCCAGCAGCTTAGGACAGGGAGGCTATGGCTACACCTTC.

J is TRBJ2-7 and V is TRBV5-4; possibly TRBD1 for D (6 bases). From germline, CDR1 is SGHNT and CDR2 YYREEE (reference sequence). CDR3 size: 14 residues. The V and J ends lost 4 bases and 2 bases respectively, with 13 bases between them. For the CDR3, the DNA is TGTGCCAGCAGCCCGACCGGACAGACCTACGAGCAGTACTTC. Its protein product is CASSPTGQTYEQYF.

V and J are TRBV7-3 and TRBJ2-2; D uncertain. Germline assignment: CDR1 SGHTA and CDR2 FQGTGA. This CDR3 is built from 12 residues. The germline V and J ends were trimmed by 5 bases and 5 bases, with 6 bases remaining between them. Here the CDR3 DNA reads TGTGCCAGCAGCCCTAGGACCGGGGAGCTGTTTTTT. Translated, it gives CASSPRTGELFF.

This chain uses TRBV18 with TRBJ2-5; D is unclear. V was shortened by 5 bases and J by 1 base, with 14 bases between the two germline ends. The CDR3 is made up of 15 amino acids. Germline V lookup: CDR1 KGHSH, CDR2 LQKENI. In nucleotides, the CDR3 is TGTGCCAGCTCAGACCCAGGCTCGTTCCAAGAGACCCAGTACTTC. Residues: CASSDPGSFQETQYF.

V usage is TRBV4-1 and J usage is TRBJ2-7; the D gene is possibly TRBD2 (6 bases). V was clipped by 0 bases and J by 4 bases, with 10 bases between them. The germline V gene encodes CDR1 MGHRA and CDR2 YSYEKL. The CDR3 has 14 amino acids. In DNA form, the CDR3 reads TGCGCCAGCAGCCAAGAGGGACTGCAGTACGAGCAGTACTTC. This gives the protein CASSQEGLQYEQYF.

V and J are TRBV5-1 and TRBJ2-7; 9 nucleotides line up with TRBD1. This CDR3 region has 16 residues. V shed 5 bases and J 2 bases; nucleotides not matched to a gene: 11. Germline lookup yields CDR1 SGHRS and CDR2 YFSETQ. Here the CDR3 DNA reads TGCGCCAGCAGTTCGTGGGTGGGACAGGGCACCTACGAGCAGTACTTC. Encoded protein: CASSSWVGQGTYEQYF.

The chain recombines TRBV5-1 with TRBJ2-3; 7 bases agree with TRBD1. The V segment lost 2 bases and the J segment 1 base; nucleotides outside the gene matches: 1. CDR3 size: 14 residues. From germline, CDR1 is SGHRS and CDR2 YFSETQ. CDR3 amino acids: CASSFTGGTDTQYF. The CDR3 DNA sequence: TGCGCCAGCAGCTTCACAGGGGGCACAGATACGCAGTATTTT.

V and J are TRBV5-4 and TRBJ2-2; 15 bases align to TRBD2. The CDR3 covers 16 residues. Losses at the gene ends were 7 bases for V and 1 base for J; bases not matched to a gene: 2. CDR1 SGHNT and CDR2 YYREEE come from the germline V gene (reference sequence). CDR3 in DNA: TGTGCCAGCGGGACTAGCGGGAGGATGAACACCGGGGAGCTGTTTTTT. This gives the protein CASGTSGRMNTGELFF.

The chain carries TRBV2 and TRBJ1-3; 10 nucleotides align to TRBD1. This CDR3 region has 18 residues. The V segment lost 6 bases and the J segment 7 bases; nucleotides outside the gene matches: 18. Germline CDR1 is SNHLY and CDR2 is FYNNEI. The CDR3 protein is CASSPRSGQGSKRNTIYF. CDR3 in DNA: TGTGCCAGCAGCCCCCGATCGGGACAGGGGTCCAAGAGGAACACCATATATTTT. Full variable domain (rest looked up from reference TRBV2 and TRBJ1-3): EPEVTQTPSHQVTQMGQEVILRCVPISNHLYFYWYRQILGQKVEFLVSFYNNEISEKSEIFDDQFSVERPDGSNFTLKIRSTKLEDSAMYFCASSPRSGQGSKRNTIYFGEGSWLTVV.

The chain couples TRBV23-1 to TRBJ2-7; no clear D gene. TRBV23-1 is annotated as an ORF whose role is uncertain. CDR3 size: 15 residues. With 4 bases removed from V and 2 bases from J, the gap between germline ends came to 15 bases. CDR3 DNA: TGCGCCAGCAGTCTCCCACCCCAGGTTGCCTACGAGCAGTACTTC. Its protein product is CASSLPPQVAYEQYF.

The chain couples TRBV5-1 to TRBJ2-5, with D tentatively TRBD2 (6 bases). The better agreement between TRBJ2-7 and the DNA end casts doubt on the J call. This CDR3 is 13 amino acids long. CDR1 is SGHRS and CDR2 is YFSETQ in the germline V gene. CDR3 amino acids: CASSLGGTYEQYF. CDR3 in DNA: TGCGCCAGCAGCTTGGGCGGGACCTACGAGCAGTACTTC.

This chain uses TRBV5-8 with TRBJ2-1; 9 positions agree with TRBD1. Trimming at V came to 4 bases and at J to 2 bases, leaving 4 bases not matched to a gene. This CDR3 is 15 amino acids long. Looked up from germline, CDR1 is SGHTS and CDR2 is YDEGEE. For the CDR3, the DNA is TGTGCCAGCAGCGTGGGACAGGGCCCCTACAATGAGCAGTTCTTC. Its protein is CASSVGQGPYNEQFF.